One sample yielded the 16 T cell receptor beta chains listed below, sequenced in a study of sequential checkpoint blockade in melanoma. The treatment denotes: randomized to nivolumab then ipilimumab (arm A) or the reverse (arm B). Here immunoSEQ multiplex PCR was the method, and the copy in TCRdb shows in-frame clones only, minus some. The sample comprises about 4,800 clones, around 69% of which are singletons, and 65% to 70% rests with the top ten. This sample comprised CD8+ T cells sorted from blood (inferred from file names), obtained from a patient given nivolumab and ipilimumab in sequence. These receptors originate from a human donor with melanoma.

CDR3 bases: TGTGCCACCAGCAGAGTTCCCCGGGATTCCTACAATGAGCAGTTCTTC. Its protein product is CATSRVPRDSYNEQFF. The chain couples TRBV15 to TRBJ2-1; a possible D gene is TRBD2 (5 bases). CDR1 and CDR2 from the germline V gene are LNHNV and YYDKDF (reference sequence). This CDR3 has 16 amino acids. The V end was cut by 1 base, the J end by 1 base, with 11 bases between.

This rearrangement joins TRBV7-3 to TRBJ2-3; D possibly corresponds to TRBD2 (5 bases). This CDR3 spans 15 amino acids. The V gene's germline CDR1 is SGHTA and CDR2 FQGTGA. Trimming cost V 4 bases and J 4 bases, with 15 bases left between them. CDR3 sequence (DNA): TGTGCCAGCAGCTCTGAGGGAGATCCTCCAGATACGCAGTATTTT. Its protein product is CASSSEGDPPDTQYF.

This chain joins TRBV7-6 and TRBJ2-1; possible D gene TRBD2, 5 bases. Trimming cost V 1 base and J 0 bases, with 13 bases left between them. The germline gives CDR1 SGHVS, CDR2 FNYEAQ. The CDR3 has 17 amino acids. The CDR3 DNA sequence: TGTGCCAGCAGCTTAGGCGCGCTAGGGAGCTCCTACAATGAGCAGTTCTTC. This encodes CASSLGALGSSYNEQFF.

The chain couples TRBV4-2 to TRBJ2-7; D perhaps matches TRBD1 (6 bases). V lost 5 bases to trimming and J lost 6 bases, with 20 bases between them. This CDR3 contains 15 residues. Germline V gene data show CDR1 as LGHNA and CDR2 as YNFKEQ. The DNA for the CDR3 is TGTGCCAGCAGCTACCCCGGACAGTCCGGAGGCGAGCAGTACTTC. Translation gives CASSYPGQSGGEQYF.

DNA of the CDR3: TGTGCCAGCAGCGGGAGACAGGTCCTAAGGGACTATGGCTACACCTTC. Protein: CASSGRQVLRDYGYTF. The genes are TRBV9 and TRBJ1-2, with a weak D call TRBD1 (6 bases). The length of the CDR3 is 16 residues. V shed 3 bases and J shed 3 bases, with 18 bases lying between them. Germline CDR1 is SGDLS and CDR2 is YYNGEE. Full variable domain (outside the CDR3, taken from reference TRBV9 and TRBJ1-2): DSGVTQTPKHLITATGQRVTLRCSPRSGDLSVYWYQQSLDQGLQFLIQYYNGEERAKGNILERFSAQQFPDLHSELNLSSLELGDSALYFCASSGRQVLRDYGYTFGSGTRLTVV.

The chain carries TRBV27 and TRBJ2-2; TRBD1 agrees at 8 bases. This CDR3 has 13 amino acids. Trimming removed 8 bases from V and 7 bases from J; junction bases left unmatched: 6. Germline CDR1 is MNHEY and CDR2 is SMNVEV (reference sequence). The CDR3 region has the DNA TGTGCCAGCTCGACAGGGGATAGCGGGGAGCTGTTTTTT. Protein: CASSTGDSGELFF.

J is TRBJ2-7 and V is TRBV4-1; possibly TRBD1 for D (6 bases). The germline gives CDR1 MGHRA, CDR2 YSYEKL. CDR3 length equals 15 residues. Trimming removed 0 bases at V and 2 bases at J, with 11 bases between. The chain's CDR3 is CASSQDRGFTYEQYF. The CDR3 nucleotides are TGCGCCAGCAGCCAAGATAGGGGGTTCACCTACGAGCAGTACTTC.

The V call is TRBV18, the J call TRBJ1-1, with 7 nucleotides matching TRBD1. This CDR3 contains 12 residues. The V gene's germline CDR1 is KGHSH and CDR2 LQKENI. J lost 11 bases, V lost 6 bases, and 9 bases had no gene match. The CDR3 here is CASSPTGTWAFF. CDR3 nucleotides: TGTGCCAGCTCCCCGACAGGGACGTGGGCTTTCTTT. Full variable domain (rest looked up from reference TRBV18 and TRBJ1-1): NAGVMQNPRHLVRRRGQEARLRCSPMKGHSHVYWYRQLPEEGLKFMVYLQKENIIDESGMPKERFSAEFPKEGPSILRIQQVVRGDSAAYFCASSPTGTWAFFGQGTRLTVV.

This chain joins TRBV7-6 and TRBJ2-2; TRBD2 matches 15 bases. Germline-derived CDR1 and CDR2 are SGHVS and FNYEAQ. V lost 4 bases and J lost 1; bases outside the gene matches: 1. This CDR3 is built from 17 residues. CDR3 protein: CASSSGLAGGNTGELFF. DNA for the CDR3: TGTGCCAGCAGCTCGGGACTAGCGGGAGGGAACACCGGGGAGCTGTTTTTT.

The chain carries TRBV27 and TRBJ2-7, with 7 bases matching TRBD2. CDR1 is MNHEY, CDR2 SMNVEV, per germline (reference sequence). The CDR3 is 14 amino acids. The junction had 12 bases not matched to a gene; V was cut back by 9 bases and J by 4 bases. The CDR3 DNA reads TGTGCCAGTGGTGGCGGGAGTATTATTTACGAGCAGTACTTC. It translates to CASGGGSIIYEQYF.

The chain employs TRBV4-2 and TRBJ2-3, with 9 nucleotides matching TRBD2. Unmatched junction bases numbered 6, after V lost 6 bases and J lost 2 bases. Germline V gene sequence: CDR1 LGHNA, CDR2 YNFKEQ. The CDR3 loop spans 15 amino acids. This CDR3 is CASRAGGDITDTQYF. The CDR3 nucleotides are TGTGCCAGCAGGGCGGGGGGGGACATCACAGATACGCAGTATTTT.

The chain employs TRBV6-6 and TRBJ2-6; D gene uncertain. Trimming stripped 5 bases from V and 0 bases from J, with 8 bases between. The CDR3 runs 15 residues. CDR1 and CDR2 (germline): MNHNY, SVGAGI (reference sequence). CDR3 protein: CASSDDNSGANVLTF. CDR3 bases: TGTGCCAGCAGTGACGACAACTCTGGGGCCAACGTCCTGACTTTC.

V is TRBV2 and J is TRBJ2-7; TRBD1 agrees at 8 bases. Germline lookup yields CDR1 SNHLY and CDR2 FYNNEI. CDR3 size: 15 residues. J was trimmed by 6 bases and V by 5 bases; bases with no gene match: 12. The DNA for the CDR3 is TGTGCCAGCAGTTTCCGGACAGGGATTCTGGTCGAGCAGTACTTC. It yields the protein CASSFRTGILVEQYF.

This rearrangement joins TRBV30 to TRBJ2-3, with TRBD2 matching 11 bases. The ends lost 5 bases at V and 3 bases at J; junction bases unmatched: 4. CDR3 length: 14 residues. Germline V CDR1 and CDR2: GTSNPN, SVGIG (reference sequence). The CDR3 loop reads CAWFTSGRTDTQYF. The CDR3 DNA is TGTGCCTGGTTTACTAGCGGGAGAACAGATACGCAGTATTTT.

The chain links TRBV5-6 to TRBJ2-2; D is uncertain. The CDR3 consists of 12 residues. The germline gives CDR1 SGHDT, CDR2 YYEEEE. Between the trimmed V and J ends, which lost 0 bases and 7 bases, there was a span of 4 bases. CDR3 residues: CASSLVIGELFF. The CDR3 DNA reads TGTGCCAGCAGCTTGGTTATCGGGGAGCTGTTTTTT.

By sample share, this clone is hyperexpanded. This chain joins TRBV6-5 and TRBJ1-1; unclear D gene. V lost 5 bases, J lost 6 bases, and 19 bases lay in between. Germline V gene data show CDR1 as MNHEY and CDR2 as SVGAGI. The CDR3 is 15 amino acids. The CDR3 region is CASSPVEGLGSEAFF. CDR3 nucleotides: TGTGCCAGCAGTCCCGTGGAGGGTCTGGGATCTGAAGCTTTCTTT.